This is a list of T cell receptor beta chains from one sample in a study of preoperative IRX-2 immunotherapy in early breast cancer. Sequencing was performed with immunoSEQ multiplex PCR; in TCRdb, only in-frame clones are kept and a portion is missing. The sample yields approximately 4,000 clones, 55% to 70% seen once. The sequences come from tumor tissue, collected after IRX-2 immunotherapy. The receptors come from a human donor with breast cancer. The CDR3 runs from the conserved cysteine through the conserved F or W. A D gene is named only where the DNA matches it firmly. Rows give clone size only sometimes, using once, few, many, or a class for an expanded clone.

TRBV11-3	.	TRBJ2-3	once	TGTGCCAGCAGCTTGGGCTCCACCCGGGCAGATACGCAGTATTTT	CASSLGSTRADTQYF
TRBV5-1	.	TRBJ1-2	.	TGCGCCAGCAGCTTAGAGGGACCCAACTATGGCTACACCTTC	CASSLEGPNYGYTF
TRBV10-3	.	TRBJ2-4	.	TGTGCCATCAGTGAGACCAAAAACATTCAGTACTTC	CAISETKNIQYF
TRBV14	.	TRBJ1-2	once	TGTGCCAGCAGCCAAGACAGGGCCTATGGCTACACCTTC	CASSQDRAYGYTF
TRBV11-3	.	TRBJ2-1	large	TGTGCCAGCAGCTTAGATCGGGAGTACGCCTACAATGAGCAGTTCTTC	CASSLDREYAYNEQFF
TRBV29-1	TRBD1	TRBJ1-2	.	TGCAGCGTTGAGTCGGCAGGGGGTTATGGCTACACCTTC	CSVESAGGYGYTF
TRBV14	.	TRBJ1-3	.	TGTGCCAGCAGCCATCAGAGAAACACCATATATTTT	CASSHQRNTIYF
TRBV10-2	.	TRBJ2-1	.	TGCGCCAGCAGTGTGGGAGGAGGAGGTGCCCATGAGCAGTTCTTC	CASSVGGGGAHEQFF
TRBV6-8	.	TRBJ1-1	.	TGTGCCAGCAGTCGGGCGGGGGGGAACACTGAAGCTTTCTTT	CASSRAGGNTEAFF
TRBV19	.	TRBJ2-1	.	TGTGCCAGTAGTCCCTCATCTTACAATGAGCAGTTCTTC	CASSPSSYNEQFF
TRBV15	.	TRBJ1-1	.	TGTGCCACCAGCAGAGGTACTGGGGGCACTGAAGCTTTCTTT	CATSRGTGGTEAFF
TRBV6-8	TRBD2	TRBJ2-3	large	TGTGCCAGCAGTTACTACGGACTAGCGGGATCCACAGATACGCAGTATTTT	CASSYYGLAGSTDTQYF
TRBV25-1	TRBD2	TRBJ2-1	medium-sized	TGTGCCAGCAGTGAGGCGGGAGAGACCTATGAGCAGTTCTTC	CASSEAGETYEQFF
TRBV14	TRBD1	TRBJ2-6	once	TGTGCCAGCAGCCAAATCCAGGGGGCGACTTTTGGGGCCAACGTCCTGACTTTC	CASSQIQGATFGANVLTF
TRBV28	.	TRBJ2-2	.	TGTGCCACCGCCATGGGACCCGGGGAGCTGTTTTTT	CATAMGPGELFF
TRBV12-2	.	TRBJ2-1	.	TGTGCAAGTCGCCTCAAACAGCGGGACAGGGACTACAATGAGCAGTTCTTC	CASRLKQRDRDYNEQFF
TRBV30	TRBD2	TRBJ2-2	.	TGTGCCTGGTTTAGCGGGAGTCTCACCGGGGAGCTGTTTTTT	CAWFSGSLTGELFF
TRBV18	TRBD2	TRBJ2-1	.	TGTGCCAGCTCACCACGGAGCGGGAGCCGCTCACTTTTCTACAATGAGCAGTTCTTC	CASSPRSGSRSLFYNEQFF
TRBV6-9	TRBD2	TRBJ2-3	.	TGTGCCAGCAGTAGGACTAGCGGGAGCACAGATACGCAGTATTTT	CASSRTSGSTDTQYF
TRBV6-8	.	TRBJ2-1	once	TGTGCCAGCTTGGAAGGGGACTTATACAATGAGCAGTTCTTC	CASLEGDLYNEQFF
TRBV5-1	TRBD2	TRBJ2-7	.	TGCGCCAGCAGCCCGGGGGGTAGCGCCTACGAGCAGTACTTC	CASSPGGSAYEQYF
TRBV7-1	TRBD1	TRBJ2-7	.	TGTGCCAGCAGCCCGGACAGGGCTAGGGGAGAGCAGTACTTC	CASSPDRARGEQYF
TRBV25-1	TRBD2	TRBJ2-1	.	TGTGCCAGCAGTGAATTAGCGGGAGGATACAATGAGCAGTTCTTC	CASSELAGGYNEQFF
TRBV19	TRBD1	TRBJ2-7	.	TGTGCCAGTAGTTTATCCGGGACAGGGCTTTTCGACGAACAGTACTTC	CASSLSGTGLFDEQYF
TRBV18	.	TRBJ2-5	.	TGTGCCAGCTCACCGACAGAAGAGACCCAGTACTTC	CASSPTEETQYF
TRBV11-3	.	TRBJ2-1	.	TGTGCCAGCAGTTCTGGTGGGTTGAGCTCCTACAATGAGCAGTTCTTC	CASSSGGLSSYNEQFF
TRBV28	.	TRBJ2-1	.	TGTGCCAGCAGTTTTGACCAGATCCTCCAGTTCTTC	CASSFDQILQFF
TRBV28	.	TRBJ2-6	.	TGTGCCAGCAGTTTTGGCCGTGTGGGCTCTGGGGCCAACGTCCTGACTTTC	CASSFGRVGSGANVLTF
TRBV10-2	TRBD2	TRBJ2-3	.	TGCGCCAGCAGTGAGACTAGCGGGAGATCGGATACGCAGTATTTT	CASSETSGRSDTQYF
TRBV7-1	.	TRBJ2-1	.	TGTGCCAGCAGCTTAAGCCTCTCCTACAATGAGCAGTTCTTC	CASSLSLSYNEQFF
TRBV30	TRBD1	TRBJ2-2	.	TGTGCCTGGAGTGTACAGGGGTCCTACGGGGAGCTGTTTTTT	CAWSVQGSYGELFF
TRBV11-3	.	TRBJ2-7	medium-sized	TGTGCCAGCAGCTATCGGGGGAGCTCCTACGAGCAGTACTTC	CASSYRGSSYEQYF
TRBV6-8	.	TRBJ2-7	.	TGTGCCAGCACAATGGGGTCCTACGAGCAGTACTTC	CASTMGSYEQYF
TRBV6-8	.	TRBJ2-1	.	TGTGCCAGCAGTTACTCTGCCGGAACCAACAATGAGCAGTTCTTC	CASSYSAGTNNEQFF
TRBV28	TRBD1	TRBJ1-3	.	TGTGCCAGCAGTCCGCTAGGACAGGGACCCTATCTCTCTGGAAACACCATATATTTT	CASSPLGQGPYLSGNTIYF
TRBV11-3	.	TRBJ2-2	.	TGTGCCAGCAGCTTGGGGGGACTACAGGGCACCGGGGAGCTGTTTTTT	CASSLGGLQGTGELFF
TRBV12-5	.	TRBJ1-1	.	TGTGCCAGCATCCGGGACAAGACTATGAACACTGAAGCTTTCTTT	CASIRDKTMNTEAFF
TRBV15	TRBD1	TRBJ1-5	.	TGTGCCACCAGCAGTCAGGGGGATAGCAATCAGCCCCAGCATTTT	CATSSQGDSNQPQHF
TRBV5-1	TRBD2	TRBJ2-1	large	TGCGCCAGCACCCTAGCGGGAGCGTACAATGAGCAGTTCTTC	CASTLAGAYNEQFF
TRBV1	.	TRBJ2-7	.	TGCGCCAGCAGCCCGAAGGGTGGGGGTGACTACGAGCAGTACTTC	CASSPKGGGDYEQYF
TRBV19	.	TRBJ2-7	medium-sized	TGTGCCAGTAGTACCCCCGGGGTAGGGCGATACGAGCAGTACTTC	CASSTPGVGRYEQYF
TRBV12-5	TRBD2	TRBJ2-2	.	TGTGCCAGCACCGTCTCCGGGACTAGCGGGGCCGGGGAGCTGTTTTTT	CASTVSGTSGAGELFF
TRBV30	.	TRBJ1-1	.	TGTGCCTGGAGTGAGGAACTTAACACTGAAGCTTTCTTT	CAWSEELNTEAFF
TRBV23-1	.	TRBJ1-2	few	TGCGCCAGCAGCCAAGAACAGGGAGCGCAAAGAGGCTACACCTTC	CASSQEQGAQRGYTF
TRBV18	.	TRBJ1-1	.	TGTGCCAGTCGAGAAGGACAGAGGACTGAAGCTTTCTTT	CASREGQRTEAFF
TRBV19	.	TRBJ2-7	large	TGTGCCAGTAGTCGACCTGGGACTGGAGCCTACGAGCAGTACTTC	CASSRPGTGAYEQYF